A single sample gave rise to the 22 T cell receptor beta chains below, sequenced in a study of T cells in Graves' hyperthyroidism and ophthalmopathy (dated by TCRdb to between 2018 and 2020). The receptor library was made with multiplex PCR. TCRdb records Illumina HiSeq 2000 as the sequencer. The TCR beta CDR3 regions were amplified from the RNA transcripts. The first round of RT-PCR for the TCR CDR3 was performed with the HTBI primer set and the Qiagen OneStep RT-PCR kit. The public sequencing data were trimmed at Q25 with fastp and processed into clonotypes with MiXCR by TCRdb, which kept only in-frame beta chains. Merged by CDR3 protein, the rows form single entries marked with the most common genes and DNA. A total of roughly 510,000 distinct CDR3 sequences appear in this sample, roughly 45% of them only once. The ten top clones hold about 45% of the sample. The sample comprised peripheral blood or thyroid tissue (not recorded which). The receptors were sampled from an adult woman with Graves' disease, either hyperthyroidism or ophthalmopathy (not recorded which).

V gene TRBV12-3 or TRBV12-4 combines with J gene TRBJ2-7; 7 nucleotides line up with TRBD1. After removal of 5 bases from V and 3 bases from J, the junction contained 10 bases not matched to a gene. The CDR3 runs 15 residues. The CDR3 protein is CASSAGTATFYEQYF. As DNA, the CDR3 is TGTGCCAGCAGTGCCGGGACAGCGACTTTCTACGAGCAGTACTTC.

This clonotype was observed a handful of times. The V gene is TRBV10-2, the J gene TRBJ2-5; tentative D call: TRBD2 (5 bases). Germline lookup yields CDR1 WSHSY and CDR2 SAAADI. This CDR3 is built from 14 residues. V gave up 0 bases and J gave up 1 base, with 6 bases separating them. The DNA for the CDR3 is TGCGCCAGCAGTGAGTCGAGGGCCCAAGAGACCCAGTACTTC. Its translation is CASSESRAQETQYF.

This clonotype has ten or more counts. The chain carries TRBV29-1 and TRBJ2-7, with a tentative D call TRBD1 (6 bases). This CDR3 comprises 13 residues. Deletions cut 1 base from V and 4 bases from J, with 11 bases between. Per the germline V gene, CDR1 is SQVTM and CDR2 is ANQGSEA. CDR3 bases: TGCAGCGTTGAAGGAGACAGGTCTTACGAGCAGTACTTC. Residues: CSVEGDRSYEQYF.

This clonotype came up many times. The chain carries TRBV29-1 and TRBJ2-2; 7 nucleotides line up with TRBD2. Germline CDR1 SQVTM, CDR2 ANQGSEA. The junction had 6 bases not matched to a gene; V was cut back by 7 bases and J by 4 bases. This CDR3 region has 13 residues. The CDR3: CSAVAGITGELFF. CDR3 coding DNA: TGCAGCGCTGTAGCGGGTATCACCGGGGAGCTGTTTTTT.

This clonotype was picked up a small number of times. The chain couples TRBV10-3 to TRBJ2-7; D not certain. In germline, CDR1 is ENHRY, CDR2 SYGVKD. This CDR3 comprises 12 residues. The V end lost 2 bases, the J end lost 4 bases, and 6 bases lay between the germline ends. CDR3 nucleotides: TGTGCCATCAGTGAGAAGGCGTACGAGCAGTACTTC. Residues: CAISEKAYEQYF.

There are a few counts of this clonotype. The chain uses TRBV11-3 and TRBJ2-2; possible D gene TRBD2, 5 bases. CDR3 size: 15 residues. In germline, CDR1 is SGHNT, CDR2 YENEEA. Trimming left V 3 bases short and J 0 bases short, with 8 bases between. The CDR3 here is CASSFDGANTGELFF. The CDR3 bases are TGTGCCAGCAGCTTCGACGGGGCGAACACCGGGGAGCTGTTTTTT.

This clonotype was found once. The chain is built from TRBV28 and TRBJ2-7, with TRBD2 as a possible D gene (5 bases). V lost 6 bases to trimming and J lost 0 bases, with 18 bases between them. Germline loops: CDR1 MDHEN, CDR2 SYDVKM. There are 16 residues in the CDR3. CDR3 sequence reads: CASSSRRGRVSYEQYF. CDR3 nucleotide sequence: TGTGCCAGCAGCTCGCGCCGGGGAAGGGTCTCCTACGAGCAGTACTTC.

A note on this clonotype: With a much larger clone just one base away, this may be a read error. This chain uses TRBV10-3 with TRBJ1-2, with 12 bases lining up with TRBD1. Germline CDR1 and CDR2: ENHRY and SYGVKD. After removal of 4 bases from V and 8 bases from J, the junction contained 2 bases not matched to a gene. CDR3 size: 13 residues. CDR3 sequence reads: CAISGGTGGGYTF. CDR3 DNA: TGTGCCATCAGTGGCGGGACAGGGGGCGGCTACACCTTC.

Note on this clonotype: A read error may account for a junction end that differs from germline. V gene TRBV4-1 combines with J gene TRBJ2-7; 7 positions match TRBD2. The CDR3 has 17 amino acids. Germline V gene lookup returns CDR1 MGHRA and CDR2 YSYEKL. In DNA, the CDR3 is TGTGCCAGCAGCCAAGATACGGTCAGCGGGGCAAACTACGAGCAGTACTTC. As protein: CASSQDTVSGANYEQYF.

The CDR3 loop reads CAISERVGTEAFF. CDR3 DNA: TGTGCCATCAGTGAGAGGGTTGGCACTGAAGCTTTCTTT. This chain links TRBV10-3 with TRBJ1-1; D is ambiguous. This CDR3 has 13 residues. The V gene lost 2 bases and the J gene lost 4 bases, with 8 bases spanning the gap. CDR1 ENHRY and CDR2 SYGVKD come from the germline V gene.

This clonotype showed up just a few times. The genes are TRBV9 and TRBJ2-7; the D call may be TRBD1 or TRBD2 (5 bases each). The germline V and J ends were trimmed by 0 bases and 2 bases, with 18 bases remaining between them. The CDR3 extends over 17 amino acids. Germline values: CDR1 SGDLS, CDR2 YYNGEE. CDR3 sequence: CASSVGGAEGKTYEQYF. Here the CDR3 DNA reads TGTGCCAGCAGCGTAGGAGGGGCAGAGGGCAAGACCTACGAGCAGTACTTC.

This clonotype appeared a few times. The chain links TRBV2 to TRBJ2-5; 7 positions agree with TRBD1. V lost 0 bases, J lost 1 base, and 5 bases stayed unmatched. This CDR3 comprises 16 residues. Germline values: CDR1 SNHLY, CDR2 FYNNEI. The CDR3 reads CASSEARTGIQETQYF. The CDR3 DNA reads TGTGCCAGCAGTGAAGCACGGACAGGAATCCAAGAGACCCAGTACTTC.

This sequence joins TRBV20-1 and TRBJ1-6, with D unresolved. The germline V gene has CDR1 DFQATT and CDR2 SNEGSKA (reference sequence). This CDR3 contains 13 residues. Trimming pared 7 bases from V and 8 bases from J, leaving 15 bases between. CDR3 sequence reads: CSVTSGEHSPLHF. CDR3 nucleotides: TGCAGTGTAACGTCGGGAGAGCATTCACCCCTCCACTTT.

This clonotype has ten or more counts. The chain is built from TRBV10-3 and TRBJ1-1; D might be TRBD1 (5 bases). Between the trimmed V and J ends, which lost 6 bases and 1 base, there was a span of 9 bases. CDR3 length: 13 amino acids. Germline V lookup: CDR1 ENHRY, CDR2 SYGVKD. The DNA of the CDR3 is TGTGCCATCAGCTCGACAGCGAACACTGAAGCTTTCTTT. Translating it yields CAISSTANTEAFF.

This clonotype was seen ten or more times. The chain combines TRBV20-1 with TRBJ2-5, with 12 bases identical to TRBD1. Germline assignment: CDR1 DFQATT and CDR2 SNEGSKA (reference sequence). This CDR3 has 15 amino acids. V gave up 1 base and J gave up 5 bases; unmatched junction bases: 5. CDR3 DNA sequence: TGCAGTGCTAGAGTCCCGGGACAGGGGGCCGAGACCCAGTACTTC. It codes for CSARVPGQGAETQYF.

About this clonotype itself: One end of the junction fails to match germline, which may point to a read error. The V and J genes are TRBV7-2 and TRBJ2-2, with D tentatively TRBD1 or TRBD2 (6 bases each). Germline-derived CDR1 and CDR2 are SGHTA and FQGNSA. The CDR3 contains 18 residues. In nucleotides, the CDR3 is TGTGCCAGCAGCTTAACCGCGTGGGGGGCCATGAACACCGGGGAGCCGTTTTTT. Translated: CASSLTAWGAMNTGEPFF.

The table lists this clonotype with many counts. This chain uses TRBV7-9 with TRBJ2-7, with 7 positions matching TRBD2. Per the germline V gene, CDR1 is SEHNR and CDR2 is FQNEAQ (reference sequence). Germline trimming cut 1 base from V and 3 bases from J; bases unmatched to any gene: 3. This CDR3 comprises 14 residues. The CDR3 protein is CASSLGGGGYEQYF. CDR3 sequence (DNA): TGTGCCAGCAGCTTAGGGGGGGGGGGCTACGAGCAGTACTTC.

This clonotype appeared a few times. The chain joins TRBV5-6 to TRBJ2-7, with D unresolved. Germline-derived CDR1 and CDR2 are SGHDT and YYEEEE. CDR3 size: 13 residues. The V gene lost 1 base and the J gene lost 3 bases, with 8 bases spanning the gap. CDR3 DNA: TGTGCCAGCAGCTTGTTCTCGGTCTACGAGCAGTACTTC. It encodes CASSLFSVYEQYF.

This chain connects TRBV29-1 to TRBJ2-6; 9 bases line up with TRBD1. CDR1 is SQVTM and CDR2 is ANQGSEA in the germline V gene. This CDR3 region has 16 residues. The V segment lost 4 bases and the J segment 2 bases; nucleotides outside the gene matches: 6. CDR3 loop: CSVGTGANTGANVLTF. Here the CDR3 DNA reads TGCAGCGTTGGGACAGGGGCGAACACTGGGGCCAACGTCCTGACTTTC.

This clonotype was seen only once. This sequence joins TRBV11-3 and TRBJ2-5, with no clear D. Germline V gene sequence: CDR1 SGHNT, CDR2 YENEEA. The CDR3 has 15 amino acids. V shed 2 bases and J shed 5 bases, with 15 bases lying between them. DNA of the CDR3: TGTGCCAGCAGCTTATCCCGGCAGGCCAGGGAGACCCAGTACTTC. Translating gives CASSLSRQARETQYF.

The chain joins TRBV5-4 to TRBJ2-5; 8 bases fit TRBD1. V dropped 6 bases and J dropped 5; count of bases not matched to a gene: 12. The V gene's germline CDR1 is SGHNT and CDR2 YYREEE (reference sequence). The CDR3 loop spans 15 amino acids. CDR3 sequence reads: CASTQDRTGWETQYF. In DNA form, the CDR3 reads TGTGCCAGCACCCAGGATAGGACAGGGTGGGAGACCCAGTACTTC.

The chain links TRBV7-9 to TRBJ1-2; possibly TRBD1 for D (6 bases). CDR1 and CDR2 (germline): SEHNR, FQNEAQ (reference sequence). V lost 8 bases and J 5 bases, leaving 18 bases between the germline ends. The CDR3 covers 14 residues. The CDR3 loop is CASGGFALVYGYTF. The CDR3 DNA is TGTGCCAGCGGGGGCTTTGCGCTAGTTTATGGCTACACCTTC.